The 20 T cell receptor beta chains below all came from one sample that was sequenced in a study of T cells after yellow fever vaccination. MiXCR, run by TCRdb on the 5' RACE reads, gives a single entry per CDR3 protein. The sample carries approximately 300,000 distinct CDR3 sequences, about 11% recorded once. The input for sequencing was CD4+ T cells sorted from PBMCs, taken 45 days after the yellow fever booster vaccination. These receptors all stem from a man aged 18 to 30 who received the YFV17D yellow fever vaccine.

J is TRBJ1-1 and V is TRBV5-1, with D possibly being TRBD1 (6 bases). V lost 0 bases and J 1 base, leaving 13 bases between the germline ends. This CDR3 region has 16 residues. In germline, CDR1 is SGHRS, CDR2 YFSETQ. CDR3 region: CASSLEGGARNTEAFF. As DNA, the CDR3 is TGCGCCAGCAGCTTGGAAGGGGGGGCCCGGAACACTGAAGCTTTCTTT.

This clonotype appeared many times. This chain connects TRBV27 to TRBJ1-1, with D possibly being TRBD1 (5 bases). The germline gives CDR1 MNHEY, CDR2 SMNVEV (reference sequence). V shed 7 bases and J shed 3 bases, with 15 bases lying between them. The CDR3 extends over 14 amino acids. The CDR3 sequence is CASTPGGIDTEAFF. In DNA, the CDR3 is TGTGCCAGCACCCCCGGGGGGATAGACACTGAAGCTTTCTTT.

V is TRBV4-2 and J is TRBJ2-7, with D unclear. Trimming removed 3 bases from V and 4 bases from J, with 4 bases in between. Germline CDR1 LGHNA, CDR2 YNFKEQ. This CDR3 is 11 amino acids long. CDR3 in DNA: TGTGCCAGCAGCCAGGAATACGAGCAGTACTTC. The encoded protein is CASSQEYEQYF.

In the case of this clonotype: One junction end does not reproduce the germline sequence, and a read error may be involved. The chain links TRBV4-1 to TRBJ1-5; D unresolved. The CDR3 is 14 amino acids. Germline loops: CDR1 MGHRA, CDR2 YSYEKL. The CDR3 bases are TGCGCCCGCAGCCAGTCGCGGGCGGTTCAGCCCCAGCAATTT. Protein sequence: CARSQSRAVQPQQF.

This clonotype was seen only a few times. The V call is TRBV5-1, the J call TRBJ1-1, with no clear D. CDR3 size: 17 residues. Germline CDR1 reads SGHRS; CDR2 reads YFSETQ. V was shortened by 0 bases and J by 1 base, with 16 bases between the two germline ends. DNA of the CDR3: TGCGCCAGCAGCTTGGGGGGAAACACTCCGGGGAACACTGAAGCTTTCTTT. As protein: CASSLGGNTPGNTEAFF. The full variable domain, in which reference TRBV5-1 and TRBJ1-1 provide the parts outside the CDR3, is KAGVTQTPRYLIKTRGQQVTLSCSPISGHRSVSWYQQTPGQGLQFLFEYFSETQRNKGNFPGRFSGRQFSNSRSEMNVSTLELGDSALYLCASSLGGNTPGNTEAFFGQGTRLTVV.

The chain is built from TRBV20-1 and TRBJ2-2, with D perhaps matching TRBD1 (6 bases). Germline lookup yields CDR1 DFQATT and CDR2 SNEGSKA (reference sequence). The CDR3 totals 15 residues. V gave up 1 base and J gave up 5 bases, with 14 bases separating them. The CDR3 protein is CSARGTVYLTGELFF. CDR3 nucleotide sequence: TGCAGTGCTAGAGGGACAGTATACCTTACCGGGGAGCTGTTTTTT.

V is TRBV3-1 and J is TRBJ1-1; TRBD1 is a possible D gene (5 bases). Trimming took off 1 base at V and 7 bases at J, with 13 bases between the two ends. The CDR3 length is 14 residues. Germline V gene sequence: CDR1 LGHDT, CDR2 YNNKEL (reference sequence). Written as DNA, the CDR3 is TGTGCCAGCAGCCAAGCCAGGGTAGGGGATGAAGCTTTCTTT. The encoded protein is CASSQARVGDEAFF.

This clonotype was detected many times. The chain has TRBV3-1 and TRBJ1-1, with TRBD1 as a possible D gene (6 bases). The CDR3 loop spans 13 amino acids. V dropped 5 bases and J dropped 1 base, with 8 bases sitting between them. The germline V gene encodes CDR1 LGHDT and CDR2 YNNKEL (reference sequence). The DNA for the CDR3 is TGTGCCAGCAGCTCAGGGGCGAACACTGAAGCTTTCTTT. It encodes CASSSGANTEAFF.

This clonotype has more than one count but fewer than ten. This chain joins TRBV18 and TRBJ1-1; D unclear. V dropped 7 bases and J dropped 0 bases, with 9 bases sitting between them. This CDR3 region has 13 residues. Germline CDR1 is KGHSH and CDR2 is LQKENI. The CDR3 region is CASLREVNTEAFF. The CDR3 region has the DNA TGTGCCAGCTTGAGGGAGGTGAACACTGAAGCTTTCTTT.

This clonotype has a handful of counts. The CDR3, as DNA: TGTGCCAGCAGCTTAAGTGGGGGGGCCAAAGAGACCCAGTACTTC. Protein sequence: CASSLSGGAKETQYF. V is TRBV7-2 and J is TRBJ2-5; D is possibly TRBD2 (7 bases). Trimming shortened V by 2 bases and J by 3 bases, and 13 bases separated the two germline ends. This CDR3 region has 15 residues. Per the germline V gene, CDR1 is SGHTA and CDR2 is FQGNSA.

The rearrangement links TRBV12-5 to TRBJ1-5, with a tentative D call TRBD1 (6 bases). V was pared by 7 bases and J by 7 bases, with 14 bases between. Germline loops: CDR1 LGHNT, CDR2 FRNRAP. CDR3 length: 13 residues. The CDR3 region is CASVNRVNQPQHF. The CDR3 nucleotides read TGTGCTAGTGTGAACAGGGTCAACCAGCCCCAGCATTTT.

This clonotype was found a few times. J is TRBJ1-1 and V is TRBV20-1; D is unresolved. This CDR3 has 14 residues. The germline V gene encodes CDR1 DFQATT and CDR2 SNEGSKA (reference sequence). Trimming removed 0 bases from V and 0 bases from J, with 8 bases in between. The CDR3, as DNA: TGCAGTGCTAGAGATACGACGGTGAACACTGAAGCTTTCTTT. This sequence encodes CSARDTTVNTEAFF.

This clonotype turned up a few times. The rearrangement joins TRBV6-5 to TRBJ2-5, with 7 positions matching TRBD1. Per the germline V gene, CDR1 is MNHEY and CDR2 is SVGAGI. This CDR3 has 12 residues. Trimming cost V 2 bases and J 10 bases; bases outside gene matches: 4. CDR3 region: CASSYRGLIQYF. The CDR3 DNA reads TGTGCCAGCAGTTACAGGGGGCTCATCCAGTACTTC.

V and J are TRBV10-1 and TRBJ1-1, with 7 bases that match TRBD1. Trimming took 4 bases from V and 12 from J; bases not matched to a gene: 11. The V gene's germline CDR1 is WNHNN and CDR2 SYGVQD (reference sequence). This CDR3 spans 13 amino acids. CDR3 sequence reads: CASSGGLTGRTFF. The CDR3 nucleotides are TGCGCCAGCAGTGGGGGCTTGACAGGGAGAACTTTCTTT.

The rearrangement links TRBV25-1 to TRBJ1-2; 7 bases are shared with TRBD1. J gave up 8 bases and V 4 bases, and 7 bases lay outside the gene matches. Germline CDR1 is MGHDK and CDR2 is SYGVNS. This CDR3 spans 13 amino acids. The CDR3 DNA is TGTGCCAGCAGTGTTGATAACAGGGGAGGCTACACCTTC. It translates to CASSVDNRGGYTF.

The chain links TRBV5-4 to TRBJ2-2; TRBD2 matches at 9 bases. Germline V lookup: CDR1 SGHNT, CDR2 YYREEE (reference sequence). The V and J ends lost 0 bases and 1 base, in that order; junction bases with no gene match: 4. This CDR3 has 17 residues. CDR3 nucleotide sequence: TGTGCCAGCAGCTTGGGGACTAGCGTGATGAACACCGGGGAGCTGTTTTTT. It is translated as CASSLGTSVMNTGELFF.

This clonotype came up many times. The rearrangement links TRBV20-1 to TRBJ2-1, with TRBD2 as a possible D gene (7 bases). This CDR3 is built from 12 residues. V lost 6 bases to trimming and J lost 8 bases, with 14 bases between them. Germline V gene lookup returns CDR1 DFQATT and CDR2 SNEGSKA (reference sequence). The CDR3 protein is CSAARGADEQFF. CDR3 sequence (DNA): TGCAGTGCAGCCCGGGGGGCGGATGAGCAGTTCTTC.

This clonotype was found a few times. The CDR3 DNA reads TGTGCCAGCAGTTACTCGAGAGCTGGAATAACGGGAAACACCATATATTTT. Its protein product is CASSYSRAGITGNTIYF. V gene TRBV6-6 combines with J gene TRBJ1-3; D remains ambiguous. CDR1 and CDR2 from the germline V gene are MNHNY and SVGAGI (reference sequence). The CDR3 consists of 17 residues. V dropped 0 bases and J dropped 4 bases, with 16 bases sitting between them.

This clonotype was counted a few times. The J gene is TRBJ2-1, the V gene TRBV2; D call uncertain. Per germline, CDR1 SNHLY and CDR2 FYNNEI. The germline V and J ends were trimmed by 6 bases and 8 bases, with 11 bases remaining between them. The CDR3 spans 12 residues. The DNA of the CDR3 is TGTGCCAGCAGAGGCTATACGGATGAGCAGTTCTTC. Protein: CASRGYTDEQFF.

This clonotype was detected ten times or more. The chain uses TRBV28 and TRBJ2-7; 7 bases are shared with TRBD1. Germline CDR1 reads MDHEN; CDR2 reads SYDVKM. The CDR3 is 14 residues long. With 4 bases clipped from V and 2 bases from J, the junction kept 5 bases outside the gene matches. As DNA, the CDR3 is TGTGCCAGCAGTTCCGGGACAGATACCTACGAGCAGTACGTC. Protein product: CASSSGTDTYEQYV.